This T cell receptor beta chain comes out of a study of Graves' ophthalmopathy and Graves' hyperthyroidism. Study-wide results and limits: Blood samples also showed most expanded thyroid clonotypes exceeding 0.001 frequency.

Termini included, the CDR3 measures 8 amino acids. CDR1 and CDR2 (germline): SQVTM, ANQGSEA. Note on this clonotype: Its cognate antigen is unknown. No conserved phenylalanine or tryptophan is present at the end of the CDR3, so a read error is the likely explanation. The limits of the CDR3 on the DNA are not certain, so only TCRdb's listed CDR3 is given.

TCR beta CDR3 amplification used RNA transcripts. The library came from an HTBI-primed first-round RT-PCR and a second-round multiplex PCR. MiXCR was run by TCRdb on the multiplex PCR reads, yielding one entry per CDR3 protein. The table shows about 550,000 distinct CDR3 sequences, with just under 40% occurring only once. This sequence originates from an adult man with Graves' hyperthyroidism. Input material: peripheral blood or thyroid tissue (not recorded which). The chain joins TRBV29-1 to TRBJ2-6; the table's D call, TRBD2, has no DNA check behind it. The CDR3 sequence: CSVRGWTS.